These T cell receptor beta chains were read from a single sample in a study of blood T cell repertoires in COVID-19. Some clones are missing from TCRdb's copy, which holds only in-frame ones; the method was immunoSEQ multiplex PCR. The data hold about half a million clones, with 80% to 90% observed a single time. Sequences were obtained from peripheral blood. All receptors come from a human donor in a cohort sampled during active COVID-19. CDR3s include the opening cysteine and the closing phenylalanine or tryptophan. Each record gives: V gene, clone size, D gene, J gene, CDR3 protein, CDR3 DNA. A D gene is named only where the DNA matches it firmly. Size values are once, few and many counts, or a class for expanded clones, and some rows have none.

V: TRBV9; size: NA; D: NA; J: TRBJ2-3; CDR3: CASSPRSAGLQYF; DNA: TGTGCCAGCAGCCCGAGATCAGCGGGTCTGCAGTATTTT
V: TRBV7-7; size: NA; D: TRBD2; J: TRBJ2-2; CDR3: CASSLGLAENTGELFF; DNA: TGTGCTAGCAGCTTAGGGCTAGCGGAAAACACCGGGGAGCTGTTTTTT
V: TRBV7-7; size: NA; D: NA; J: TRBJ1-4; CDR3: CASKAVNDAGNRGEKLFF; DNA: TGTGCTAGCAAGGCAGTCAACGACGCTGGCAATCGAGGCGAAAAACTGTTTTTT
V: TRBV9; size: NA; D: TRBD2; J: TRBJ2-1; CDR3: CASSVVGAGGGEQFF; DNA: TGTGCCAGCAGCGTAGTAGGCGCGGGAGGCGGTGAGCAGTTCTTC
V: TRBV29-1; size: NA; D: TRBD1; J: TRBJ2-7; CDR3: CSVEGDRGSYEQYF; DNA: TGCAGCGTTGAGGGGGACAGGGGATCCTACGAGCAGTACTTC
V: TRBV11-3; size: NA; D: NA; J: TRBJ2-1; CDR3: CASSLPSNNEQFF; DNA: TGTGCCAGCAGCTTACCTAGTAACAATGAGCAGTTCTTC
V: TRBV7-7; size: NA; D: TRBD2; J: TRBJ2-2; CDR3: CASSPGTSGGTGELFF; DNA: TGTGCTAGCAGCCCCGGGACTAGCGGAGGCACCGGGGAGCTGTTTTTT
V: TRBV5-6; size: NA; D: NA; J: TRBJ1-6; CDR3: CASSMDRINSPLHF; DNA: TGTGCCAGCAGCATGGACAGAATTAATTCACCCCTCCACTTT
V: TRBV5-4; size: few; D: NA; J: TRBJ2-7; CDR3: CASSFGGGDGRYEQYF; DNA: TGTGCCAGCAGCTTTGGAGGGGGCGACGGCCGCTACGAGCAGTACTTC
V: TRBV9; size: NA; D: TRBD1; J: TRBJ1-1; CDR3: CASRPTTGGRTEAFF; DNA: TGTGCCAGCAGGCCTACCACAGGGGGCCGAACTGAAGCTTTCTTT
V: TRBV30; size: NA; D: NA; J: TRBJ1-1; CDR3: CAWSGTPNTEAFF; DNA: TGTGCCTGGAGTGGTACACCGAACACTGAAGCTTTCTTT
V: TRBV10-3; size: NA; D: TRBD1; J: TRBJ1-3; CDR3: CAISESWGTGLSGNTIYF; DNA: TGTGCCATCAGTGAGTCTTGGGGGACAGGACTCTCTGGAAACACCATATATTTT
V: TRBV6-1; size: NA; D: TRBD2; J: TRBJ2-5; CDR3: CASSQAGREWETQYF; DNA: TGTGCCAGCAGTCAAGCTGGGCGGGAGTGGGAGACCCAGTACTTC
V: TRBV28; size: NA; D: NA; J: TRBJ2-1; CDR3: CASTVGGADSYNEQFF; DNA: TGTGCCAGCACCGTGGGAGGAGCAGACTCCTACAATGAGCAGTTCTTC
V: TRBV13; size: NA; D: NA; J: TRBJ1-1; CDR3: CASIGFGGQLKGNTEAFF; DNA: TGTGCCAGCATCGGCTTCGGCGGGCAGCTGAAAGGGAACACTGAAGCTTTCTTT
V: TRBV9; size: once; D: NA; J: TRBJ2-7; CDR3: CASSVGPMGQPSYEQYF; DNA: TGTGCCAGCAGCGTAGGGCCCATGGGGCAACCCTCCTACGAGCAGTACTTC
V: TRBV28; size: NA; D: NA; J: TRBJ2-3; CDR3: CASSSEGGEAAQYF; DNA: TGTGCCAGCAGTTCCGAAGGGGGGGAGGCGGCGCAGTATTTT
V: TRBV19; size: NA; D: NA; J: TRBJ2-3; CDR3: CASRDDRLSSTDTQYF; DNA: TGTGCCAGTAGGGACGACAGGTTGTCTAGCACAGATACGCAGTATTTT
V: TRBV10-3; size: NA; D: TRBD2; J: TRBJ2-3; CDR3: CAISESGLGTDTQYF; DNA: TGTGCCATCAGTGAGTCGGGACTAGGCACAGATACGCAGTATTTT
V: TRBV5-4; size: NA; D: TRBD2; J: TRBJ2-3; CDR3: CAFRGGRLARTSTDTQYF; DNA: TGTGCCTTTAGGGGAGGGAGACTAGCGCGGACTAGCACAGATACGCAGTATTTT
V: TRBV7-2; size: NA; D: NA; J: TRBJ1-2; CDR3: CASSSSSNYGYTF; DNA: TGTGCCAGCAGTTCCAGTTCTAACTATGGCTACACCTTC
V: TRBV28; size: NA; D: NA; J: TRBJ2-6; CDR3: CASSPTGSGANVLTF; DNA: TGTGCCAGCAGCCCAACAGGGTCTGGGGCCAACGTCCTGACTTTC
V: TRBV3-1/TRBV3-2; size: NA; D: NA; J: TRBJ2-2; CDR3: CASSQGSGRLNTGELFF; DNA: TGTGCCAGCAGCCAAGGTAGTGGCAGACTGAACACCGGGGAGCTGTTTTTT
V: TRBV19; size: once; D: TRBD1; J: TRBJ1-1; CDR3: CASDRGWGNTEAFF; DNA: TGTGCCAGCGACAGGGGATGGGGGAACACTGAAGCTTTCTTT
V: TRBV7-3; size: NA; D: TRBD1; J: TRBJ2-1; CDR3: CASSSPDRGYNEQFF; DNA: TGTGCCAGCAGCTCCCCCGACAGGGGCTACAATGAGCAGTTCTTC
V: TRBV10-3; size: NA; D: TRBD1; J: TRBJ1-1; CDR3: CAISDPQGAMNTEAFF; DNA: TGTGCCATCAGTGACCCACAGGGGGCTATGAACACTGAAGCTTTCTTT
V: TRBV2; size: NA; D: NA; J: TRBJ2-5; CDR3: CASRETDRGETQYF; DNA: TGTGCCAGCAGGGAAACAGATCGGGGGGAGACCCAGTACTTC
V: TRBV9; size: NA; D: TRBD1; J: TRBJ1-4; CDR3: CASSALTGNEKLFF; DNA: TGTGCCAGCAGCGCCTTGACAGGGAATGAAAAACTGTTTTTT
V: TRBV30; size: NA; D: NA; J: TRBJ2-7; CDR3: CAWSPPGLFYEQYF; DNA: TGTGCCTGGTCTCCCCCGGGACTCTTTTACGAGCAGTACTTC
V: TRBV19; size: NA; D: TRBD2; J: TRBJ2-1; CDR3: CASMRTSGQYNEQFF; DNA: TGTGCCAGTATGAGGACTAGCGGGCAGTACAATGAGCAGTTCTTC
V: TRBV4-2; size: NA; D: TRBD2; J: TRBJ2-3; CDR3: CASSRLGLAGRTDTQYF; DNA: TGTGCCAGCAGCCGGTTGGGGCTAGCGGGACGCACAGATACGCAGTATTTT
V: TRBV5-1; size: NA; D: TRBD1; J: TRBJ1-2; CDR3: CASTATGTYTF; DNA: TGCGCCAGCACCGCGACAGGGACCTACACCTTC
V: TRBV12-3/TRBV12-4; size: NA; D: NA; J: TRBJ1-1; CDR3: CASSPPGDTEAFF; DNA: TGTGCCAGCAGTCCCCCCGGGGACACTGAAGCTTTCTTT
V: TRBV29-1; size: NA; D: NA; J: TRBJ1-1; CDR3: CSVEGVPGTEAFF; DNA: TGCAGCGTTGAGGGTGTCCCGGGCACTGAAGCTTTCTTT
V: TRBV9; size: once; D: TRBD1; J: TRBJ1-5; CDR3: CASSLTGESQPQHF; DNA: TGTGCCAGCAGCCTAACAGGGGAGAGTCAGCCCCAGCATTTT
V: TRBV6-1; size: NA; D: NA; J: TRBJ2-1; CDR3: CASSESGPYNEQFF; DNA: TGTGCCAGCAGTGAAAGCGGCCCCTACAATGAGCAGTTCTTC
V: TRBV6-5; size: NA; D: TRBD1; J: TRBJ2-7; CDR3: CATLEDRGRPDEQYF; DNA: TGTGCCACCCTTGAGGACAGGGGGCGCCCCGACGAGCAGTACTTC